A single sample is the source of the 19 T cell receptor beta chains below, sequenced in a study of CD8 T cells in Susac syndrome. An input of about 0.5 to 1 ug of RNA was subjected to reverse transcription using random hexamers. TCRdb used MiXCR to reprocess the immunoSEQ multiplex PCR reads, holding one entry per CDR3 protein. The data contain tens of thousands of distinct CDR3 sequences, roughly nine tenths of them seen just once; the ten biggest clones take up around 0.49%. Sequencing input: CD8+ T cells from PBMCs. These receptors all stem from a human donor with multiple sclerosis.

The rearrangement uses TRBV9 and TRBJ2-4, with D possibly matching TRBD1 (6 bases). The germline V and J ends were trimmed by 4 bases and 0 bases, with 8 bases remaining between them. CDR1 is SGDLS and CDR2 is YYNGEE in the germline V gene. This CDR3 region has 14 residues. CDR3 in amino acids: CASSTGIAKNIQYF. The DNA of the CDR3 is TGTGCCAGCAGCACAGGGATAGCCAAAAACATTCAGTACTTC.

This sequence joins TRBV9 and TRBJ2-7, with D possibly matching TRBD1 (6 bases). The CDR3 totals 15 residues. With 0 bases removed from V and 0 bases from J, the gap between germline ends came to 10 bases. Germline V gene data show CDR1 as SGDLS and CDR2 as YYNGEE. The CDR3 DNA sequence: TGTGCCAGCAGCGTAGCCCTAGGGGGCTCCTACGAGCAGTACTTC. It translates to CASSVALGGSYEQYF.

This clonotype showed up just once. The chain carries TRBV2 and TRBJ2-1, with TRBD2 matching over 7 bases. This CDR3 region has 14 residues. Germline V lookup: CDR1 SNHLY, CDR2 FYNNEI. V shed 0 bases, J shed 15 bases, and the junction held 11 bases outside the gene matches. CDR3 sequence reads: CASSEALQAPGGFF. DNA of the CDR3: TGTGCCAGCAGTGAAGCGCTTCAAGCGCCGGGGGGGTTCTTC. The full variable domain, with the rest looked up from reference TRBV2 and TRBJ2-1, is EPEVTQTPSHQVTQMGQEVILRCVPISNHLYFYWYRQILGQKVEFLVSFYNNEISEKSEIFDDQFSVERPDGSNFTLKIRSTKLEDSAMYFCASSEALQAPGGFFGPGTRLTVL.

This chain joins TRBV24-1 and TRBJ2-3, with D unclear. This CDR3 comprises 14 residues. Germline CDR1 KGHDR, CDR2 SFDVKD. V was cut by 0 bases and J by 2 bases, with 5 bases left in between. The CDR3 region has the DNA TGTGCCACCAGTGATTTGTTCCACACAGATACGCAGTATTTT. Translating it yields CATSDLFHTDTQYF.

CDR3 protein: CASSQHREIYGYTF. In nucleotides, the CDR3 is TGTGCCAGCAGCCAGCACAGGGAGATCTATGGCTACACCTTC. The chain couples TRBV13 to TRBJ1-2; TRBD1 might be the D (6 bases). The V end lost 5 bases, the J end lost 4 bases, and 14 bases lay between the germline ends. CDR1 and CDR2 from the germline V gene are PRHDT and FYEKMQ (reference sequence). The CDR3 runs 14 residues.

The CDR3 bases are TGTGCCAGCAGGTGGCGGGGGAGCCCGATTGAGACCCAGTACTTC. It yields the protein CASRWRGSPIETQYF. The V gene is TRBV27, the J gene TRBJ2-5, with TRBD2 matching over 7 bases. The length of the CDR3 is 15 residues. The germline CDR1 and CDR2 sequences are MNHEY and SMNVEV (reference sequence). J gave up 5 bases and V 6 bases, and 12 bases lay outside the gene matches.

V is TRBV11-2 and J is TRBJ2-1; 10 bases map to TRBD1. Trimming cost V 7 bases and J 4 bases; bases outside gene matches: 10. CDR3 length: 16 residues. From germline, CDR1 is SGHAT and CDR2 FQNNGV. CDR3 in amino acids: CASTWTGTGAYNEQFF. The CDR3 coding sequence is TGTGCCAGCACCTGGACCGGGACAGGGGCTTACAATGAGCAGTTCTTC.

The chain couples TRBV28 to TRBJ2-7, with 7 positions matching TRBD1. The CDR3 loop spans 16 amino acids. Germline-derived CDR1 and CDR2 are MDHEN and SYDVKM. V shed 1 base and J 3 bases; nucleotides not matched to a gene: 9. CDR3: CASSLSPEGARYEQYF. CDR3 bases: TGTGCCAGCAGTTTATCGCCAGAGGGGGCACGCTACGAGCAGTACTTC. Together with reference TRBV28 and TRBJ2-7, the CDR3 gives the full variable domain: DVKVTQSSRYLVKRTGEKVFLECVQDMDHENMFWYRQDPGLGLRLIYFSYDVKMKEKGDIPEGYSVSREKKERFSLILESASTNQTSMYLCASSLSPEGARYEQYFGPGTRLTVT.

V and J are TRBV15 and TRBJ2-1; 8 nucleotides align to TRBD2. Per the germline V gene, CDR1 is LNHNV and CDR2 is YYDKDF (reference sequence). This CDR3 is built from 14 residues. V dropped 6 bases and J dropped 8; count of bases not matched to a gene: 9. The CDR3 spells CATRQRESSDEQFF. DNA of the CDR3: TGTGCCACCAGACAGCGGGAGTCGTCGGATGAGCAGTTCTTC.

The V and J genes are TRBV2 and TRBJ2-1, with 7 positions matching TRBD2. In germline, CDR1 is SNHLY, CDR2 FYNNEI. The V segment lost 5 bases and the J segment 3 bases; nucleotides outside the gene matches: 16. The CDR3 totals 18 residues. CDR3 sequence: CASSSTTSAGDLYNEQFF. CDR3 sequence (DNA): TGTGCCAGCAGTTCTACCACGTCCGCGGGAGACCTCTACAATGAGCAGTTCTTC.

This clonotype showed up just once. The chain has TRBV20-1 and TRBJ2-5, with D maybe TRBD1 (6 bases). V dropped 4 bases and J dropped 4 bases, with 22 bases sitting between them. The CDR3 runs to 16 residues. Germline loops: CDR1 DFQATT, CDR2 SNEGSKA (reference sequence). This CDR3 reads CSATSRADSTPETQYF. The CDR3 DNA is TGCAGTGCTACCTCCCGGGCGGACAGCACCCCAGAGACCCAGTACTTC.

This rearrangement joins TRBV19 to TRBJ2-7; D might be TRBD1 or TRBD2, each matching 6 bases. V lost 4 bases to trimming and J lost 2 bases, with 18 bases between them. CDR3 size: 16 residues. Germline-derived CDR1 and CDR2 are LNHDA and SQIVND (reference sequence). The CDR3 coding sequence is TGTGCCAGTAGTACCGCGCGGGACATTCTAACCTACGAGCAGTACTTC. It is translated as CASSTARDILTYEQYF.

CDR3: CASSLVSLGNQPQHF. The CDR3 DNA follows: TGTGCCAGCAGCTTGGTCAGTTTGGGCAATCAGCCCCAGCATTTT. The J gene is TRBJ1-5, the V gene TRBV7-2; D uncertain. V was clipped by 3 bases and J by 2 bases, with 11 bases between them. The length of the CDR3 is 15 residues. Germline-derived CDR1 and CDR2 are SGHTA and FQGNSA.

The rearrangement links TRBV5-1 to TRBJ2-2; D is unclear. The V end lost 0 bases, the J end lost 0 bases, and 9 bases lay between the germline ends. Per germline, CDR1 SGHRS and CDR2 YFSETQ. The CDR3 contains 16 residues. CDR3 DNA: TGCGCCAGCAGCTTGGGGTTCAGGCCGAACACCGGGGAGCTGTTTTTT. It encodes CASSLGFRPNTGELFF. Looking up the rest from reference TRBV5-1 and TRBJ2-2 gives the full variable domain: KAGVTQTPRYLIKTRGQQVTLSCSPISGHRSVSWYQQTPGQGLQFLFEYFSETQRNKGNFPGRFSGRQFSNSRSEMNVSTLELGDSALYLCASSLGFRPNTGELFFGEGSRLTVL.

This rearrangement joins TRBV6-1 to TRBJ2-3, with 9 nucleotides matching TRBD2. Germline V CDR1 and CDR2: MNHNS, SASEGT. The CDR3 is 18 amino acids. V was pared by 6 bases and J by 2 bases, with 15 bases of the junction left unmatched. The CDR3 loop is CASSQTLGGGVATDTQYF. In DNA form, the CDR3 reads TGTGCCAGCAGCCAGACCCTCGGCGGGGGGGTTGCCACAGATACGCAGTATTTT.

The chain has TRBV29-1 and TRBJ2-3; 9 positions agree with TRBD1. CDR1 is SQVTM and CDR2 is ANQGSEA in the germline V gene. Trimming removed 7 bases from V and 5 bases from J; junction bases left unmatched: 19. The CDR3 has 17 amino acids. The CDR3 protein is CSAPPGDRDKTVDTQYF. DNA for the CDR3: TGCAGCGCCCCACCCGGGGACAGGGATAAAACAGTAGATACGCAGTATTTT.

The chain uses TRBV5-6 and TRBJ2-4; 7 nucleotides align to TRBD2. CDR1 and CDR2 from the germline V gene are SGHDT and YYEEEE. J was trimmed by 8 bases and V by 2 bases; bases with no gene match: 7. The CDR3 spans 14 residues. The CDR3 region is CASSFGGIEYIQYF. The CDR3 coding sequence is TGTGCCAGCAGCTTCGGGGGGATTGAGTACATTCAGTACTTC.

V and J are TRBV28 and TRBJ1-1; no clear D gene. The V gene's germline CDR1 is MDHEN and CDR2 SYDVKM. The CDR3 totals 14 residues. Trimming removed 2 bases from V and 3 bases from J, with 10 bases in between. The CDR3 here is CASSLIRGYTEAFF. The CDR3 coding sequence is TGTGCCAGCAGTTTAATAAGAGGCTACACTGAAGCTTTCTTT.

CDR3 nucleotides: TGTGCCAGCAGTTACTCGAGAGCCAGGGGGGGAGAGACCCAGTACTTC. This encodes CASSYSRARGGETQYF. The chain couples TRBV6-6 to TRBJ2-5, with D perhaps assigned TRBD1 or TRBD2 (7 bases each). Germline V gene sequence: CDR1 MNHNY, CDR2 SVGAGI (reference sequence). This CDR3 region has 16 residues. Trimming removed 0 bases from V and 4 bases from J, with 15 bases in between.